This T cell receptor (beta chain) was recovered during a study of blood T cells in healthy people across ages. Only one count was recorded for this clonotype. V was cut by 6 bases and J by 6 bases, with 11 bases left in between. Germline lookup yields CDR1 DFQATT and CDR2 SNEGSKA (reference sequence). The CDR3 loop spans 11 amino acids. A second PCR of about 7 to 12 cycles used a sample-barcoded 5' primer and a J-beta primer mix. Each of the cDNA molecules was tagged by a template-switch adaptor with 12 random nucleotides. MiXCR, run by TCRdb on the 5' RACE reads, gives a single entry per CDR3 protein. Of about 680,000 distinct CDR3 sequences listed, more than 40% are singletons.

The clonotype was recovered from a woman in her fifties or sixties in good health. The sample taken for sequencing was blood. This sequence joins TRBV20-1 and TRBJ1-1; D possibly corresponds to TRBD1 (6 bases). The CDR3 nucleotides are TGCAGTGCAAGGGGGGCGGCTGAAGCTTTCTTT. Translating gives CSARGAAEAFF.